This T cell receptor (beta chain) was captured by sequencing in a study of blood T cells in healthy people across ages. The overall study: About one barcoded TCR beta cDNA was captured per two T cells.

A second PCR of about 6 to 11 cycles used a sample-barcoded 5' primer and a J-beta primer mix. Paired-end reads containing CDR3 totaled no fewer than 3 million for each sample. In TCRdb, the 5' RACE reads were re-called with MiXCR into one record per CDR3 protein. The sample shows about 800,000 distinct CDR3 sequences, about 25% of them seen only once. This CDR3 contains 13 residues. Germline lookup yields CDR1 DFQATT and CDR2 SNEGSKA (reference sequence). These same data were also listed under a study on T cells of mothers and their children. That work contributes: Reads obtained per mother exceeded 10 million TCR beta CDR3 reads, with roughly 3 million obtained per child. Normalized overlap was always slightly, never significantly, higher in related than unrelated mother-child pairs.

This receptor was identified in a boy under 18 in good health. The chain carries TRBV20-1 and TRBJ2-7; TRBD2 aligns across 8 bases. The J call is uncertain, as TRBJ2-1 better fits the DNA end. The sequencing sample was made of blood. CDR3 coding DNA: TGCAGTGCTAGGACTAGCGAGCACAATGAGCAGTTCTTC. Its protein product is CSARTSEHNEQFF.